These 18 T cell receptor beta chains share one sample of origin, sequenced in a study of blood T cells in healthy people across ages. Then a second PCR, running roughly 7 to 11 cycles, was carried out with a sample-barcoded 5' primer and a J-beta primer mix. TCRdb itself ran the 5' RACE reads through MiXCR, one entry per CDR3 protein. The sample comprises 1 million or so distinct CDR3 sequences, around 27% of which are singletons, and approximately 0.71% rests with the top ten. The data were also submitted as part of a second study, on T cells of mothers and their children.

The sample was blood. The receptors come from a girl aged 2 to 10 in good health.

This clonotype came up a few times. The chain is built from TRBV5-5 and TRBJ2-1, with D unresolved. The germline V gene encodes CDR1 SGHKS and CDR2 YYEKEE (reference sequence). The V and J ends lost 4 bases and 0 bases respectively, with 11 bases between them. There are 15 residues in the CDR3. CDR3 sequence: CASSPSTDSYNEQFF. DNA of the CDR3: TGTGCCAGCAGCCCGTCGACTGACTCCTACAATGAGCAGTTCTTC. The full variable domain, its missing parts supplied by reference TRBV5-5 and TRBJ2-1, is DAGVTQSPTHLIKTRGQQVTLRCSPISGHKSVSWYQQVLGQGPQFIFQYYEKEERGRGNFPDRFSARQFPNYSSELNVNALLLGDSALYLCASSPSTDSYNEQFFGPGTRLTVL.

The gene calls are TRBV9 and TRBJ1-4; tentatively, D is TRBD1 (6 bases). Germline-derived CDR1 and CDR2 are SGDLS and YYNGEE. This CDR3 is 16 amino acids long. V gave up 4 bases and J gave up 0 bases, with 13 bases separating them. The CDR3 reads CASSPTRGATNEKLFF. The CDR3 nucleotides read TGTGCCAGCAGCCCCACAAGGGGGGCAACTAATGAAAAACTGTTTTTT.

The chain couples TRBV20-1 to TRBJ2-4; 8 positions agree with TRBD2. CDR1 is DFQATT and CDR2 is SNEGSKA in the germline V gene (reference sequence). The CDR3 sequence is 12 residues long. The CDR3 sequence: CRTSGVKNIQYF. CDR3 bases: TGCAGAACTAGCGGCGTAAAAAACATTCAGTACTTC.

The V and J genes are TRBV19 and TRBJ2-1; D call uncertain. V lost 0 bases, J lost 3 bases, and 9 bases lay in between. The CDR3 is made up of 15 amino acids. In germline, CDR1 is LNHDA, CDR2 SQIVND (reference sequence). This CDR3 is CASSIDRADYNEQFF. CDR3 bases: TGTGCCAGTAGTATAGATCGCGCAGACTACAATGAGCAGTTCTTC.

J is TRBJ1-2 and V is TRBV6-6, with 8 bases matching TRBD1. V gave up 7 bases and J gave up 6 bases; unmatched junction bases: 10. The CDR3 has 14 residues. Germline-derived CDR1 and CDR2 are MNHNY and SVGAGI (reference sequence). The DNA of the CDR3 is TGTGCCAGCACATCCGACAGGGGAGAGAATGGCTACACCTTC. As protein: CASTSDRGENGYTF.

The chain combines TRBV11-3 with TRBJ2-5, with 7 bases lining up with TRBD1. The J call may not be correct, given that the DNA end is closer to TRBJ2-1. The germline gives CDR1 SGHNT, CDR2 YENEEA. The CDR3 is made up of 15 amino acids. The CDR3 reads CASSSNRQGKNEQFF. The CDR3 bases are TGTGCCAGCAGCTCTAACCGACAGGGTAAGAATGAGCAGTTCTTC.

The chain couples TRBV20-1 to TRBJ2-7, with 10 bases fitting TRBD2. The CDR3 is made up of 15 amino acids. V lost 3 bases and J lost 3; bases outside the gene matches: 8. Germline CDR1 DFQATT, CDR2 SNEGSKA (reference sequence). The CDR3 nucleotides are TGCAGTGCTAGGTTTCAGCGGGGGGGTATCTACGAGCAGTACTTC. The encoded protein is CSARFQRGGIYEQYF.

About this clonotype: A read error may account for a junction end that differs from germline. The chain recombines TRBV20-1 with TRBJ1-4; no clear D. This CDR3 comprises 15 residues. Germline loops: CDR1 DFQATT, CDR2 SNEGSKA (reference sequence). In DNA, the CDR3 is TGCAGTGCTCCCACGGGAGGAACAACCAATGAAAAACTGTTTTTT. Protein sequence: CSAPTGGTTNEKLFF.

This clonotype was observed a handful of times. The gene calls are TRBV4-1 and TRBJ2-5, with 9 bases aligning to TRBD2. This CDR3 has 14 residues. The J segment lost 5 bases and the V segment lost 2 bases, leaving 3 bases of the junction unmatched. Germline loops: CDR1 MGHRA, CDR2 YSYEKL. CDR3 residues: CASSQTGLAETQYF. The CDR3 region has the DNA TGCGCCAGCAGCCAAACCGGACTAGCGGAGACCCAGTACTTC.

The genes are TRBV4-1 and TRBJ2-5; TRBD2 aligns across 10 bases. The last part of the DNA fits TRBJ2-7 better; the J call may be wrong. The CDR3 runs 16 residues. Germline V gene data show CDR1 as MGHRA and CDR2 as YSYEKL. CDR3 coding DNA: TGCGCCAGCAGCCAGATTAGCGGGAGGATGTCCTACGAGCAGTACTTC. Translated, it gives CASSQISGRMSYEQYF.

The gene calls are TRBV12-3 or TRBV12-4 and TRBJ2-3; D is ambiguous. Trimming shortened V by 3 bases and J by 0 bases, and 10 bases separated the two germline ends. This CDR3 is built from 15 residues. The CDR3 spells CASSFSIGSTDTQYF. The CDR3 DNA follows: TGTGCCAGCAGTTTTAGTATTGGCAGCACAGATACGCAGTATTTT.

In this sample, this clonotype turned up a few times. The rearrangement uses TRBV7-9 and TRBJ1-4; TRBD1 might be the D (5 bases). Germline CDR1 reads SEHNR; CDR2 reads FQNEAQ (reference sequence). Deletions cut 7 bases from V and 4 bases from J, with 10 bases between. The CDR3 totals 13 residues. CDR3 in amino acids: CASIRQNNEKLFF. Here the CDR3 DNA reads TGTGCCAGCATCCGACAGAATAATGAAAAACTGTTTTTT.

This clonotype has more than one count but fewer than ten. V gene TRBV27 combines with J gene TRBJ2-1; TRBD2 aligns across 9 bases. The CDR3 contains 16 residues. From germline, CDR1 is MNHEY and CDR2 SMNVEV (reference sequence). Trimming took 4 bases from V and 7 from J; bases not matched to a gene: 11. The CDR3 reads CASSWQGLAGLNEQFF. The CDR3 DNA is TGTGCCAGCAGTTGGCAGGGCCTAGCGGGGCTAAATGAGCAGTTCTTC.

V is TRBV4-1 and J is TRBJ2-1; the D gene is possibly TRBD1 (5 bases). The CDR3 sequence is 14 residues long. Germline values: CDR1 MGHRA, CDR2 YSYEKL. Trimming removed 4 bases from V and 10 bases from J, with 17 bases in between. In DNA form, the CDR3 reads TGCGCCAGCAGCCGGGAAGAACAGGCGCGGGAGCAGTTCTTC. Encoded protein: CASSREEQAREQFF.

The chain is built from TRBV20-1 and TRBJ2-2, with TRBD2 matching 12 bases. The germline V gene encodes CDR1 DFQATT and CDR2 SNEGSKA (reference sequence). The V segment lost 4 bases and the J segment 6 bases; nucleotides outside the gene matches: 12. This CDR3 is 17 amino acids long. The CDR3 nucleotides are TGCAGTGCTATTCGGCTAGCGGGAGGGCCCTCTGCCGGGGAGCTGTTTTTT. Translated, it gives CSAIRLAGGPSAGELFF.

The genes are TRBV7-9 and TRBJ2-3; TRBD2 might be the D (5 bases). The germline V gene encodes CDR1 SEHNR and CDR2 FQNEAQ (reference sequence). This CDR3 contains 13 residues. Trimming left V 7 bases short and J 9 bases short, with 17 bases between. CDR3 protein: CASTGWDAATQYF. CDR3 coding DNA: TGTGCCAGCACGGGGTGGGATGCAGCCACGCAGTATTTT.

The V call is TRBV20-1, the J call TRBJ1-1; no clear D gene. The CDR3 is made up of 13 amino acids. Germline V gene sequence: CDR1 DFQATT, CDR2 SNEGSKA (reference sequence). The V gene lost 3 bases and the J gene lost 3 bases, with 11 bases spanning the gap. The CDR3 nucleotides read TGCAGTGCTAGGGCCGATGAATACACTGAAGCTTTCTTT. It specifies CSARADEYTEAFF.

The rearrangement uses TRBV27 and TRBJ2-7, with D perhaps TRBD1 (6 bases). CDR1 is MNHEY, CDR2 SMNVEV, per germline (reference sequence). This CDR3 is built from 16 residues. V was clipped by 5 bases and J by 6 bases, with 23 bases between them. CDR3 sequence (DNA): TGTGCCAGCAGTACTGATCTTAGGACAGCCAGCGGCGAGCAGTACTTC. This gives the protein CASSTDLRTASGEQYF.